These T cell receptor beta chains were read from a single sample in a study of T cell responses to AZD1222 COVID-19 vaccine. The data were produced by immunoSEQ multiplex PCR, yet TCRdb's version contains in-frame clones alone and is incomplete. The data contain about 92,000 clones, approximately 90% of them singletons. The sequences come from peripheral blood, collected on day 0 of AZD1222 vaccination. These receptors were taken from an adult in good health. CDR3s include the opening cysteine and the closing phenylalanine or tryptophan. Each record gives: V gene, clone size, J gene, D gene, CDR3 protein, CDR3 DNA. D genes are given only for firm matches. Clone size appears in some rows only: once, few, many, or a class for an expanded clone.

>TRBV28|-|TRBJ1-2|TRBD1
CASRKSGGGLYGYTF
TGTGCCAGCAGAAAATCAGGGGGGGGACTTTATGGCTACACCTTC
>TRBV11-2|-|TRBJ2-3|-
CASSLSTDTQYF
TGTGCCAGCAGCTTAAGTACGGATACGCAGTATTTT
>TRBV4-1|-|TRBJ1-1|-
CASTATGDEYTEAFF
TGCGCCAGCACCGCCACCGGGGACGAATACACTGAAGCTTTCTTT
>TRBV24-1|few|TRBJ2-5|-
CATSGSGAGGETQYF
TGTGCCACCAGTGGTTCAGGGGCTGGTGGAGAGACCCAGTACTTC
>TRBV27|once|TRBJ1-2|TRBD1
CASSFGTGGDYGYTF
TGTGCCAGCAGTTTCGGAACAGGGGGCGACTATGGCTACACCTTC
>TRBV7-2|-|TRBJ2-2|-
CASGLAAGELFF
TGTGCCAGCGGCTTAGCGGCGGGGGAGCTGTTTTTT
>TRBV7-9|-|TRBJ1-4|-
CASHVGVNEKLFF
TGTGCCAGCCACGTAGGGGTTAATGAAAAACTGTTTTTT
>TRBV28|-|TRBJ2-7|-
CASISPWSYEQYF
TGTGCCAGCATTTCCCCCTGGAGCTACGAGCAGTACTTC
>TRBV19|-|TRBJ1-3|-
CASSILGGSGGNTIYF
TGTGCCAGTAGTATTCTCGGGGGATCGGGAGGAAACACCATATATTTT
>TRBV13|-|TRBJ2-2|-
CASGDDNTGELFF
TGTGCCAGCGGCGACGACAACACCGGGGAGCTGTTTTTT
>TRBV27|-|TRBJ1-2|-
CASRIQGRANYGYTF
TGTGCCAGCAGAATACAGGGTCGGGCTAACTATGGCTACACCTTC
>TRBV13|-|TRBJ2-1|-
CASSVVGGQFF
TGTGCCAGCAGCGTAGTAGGCGGGCAGTTCTTC
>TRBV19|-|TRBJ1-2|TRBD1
CASSISTGVGYTF
TGTGCCAGTAGTATATCTACAGGGGTCGGCTACACCTTC
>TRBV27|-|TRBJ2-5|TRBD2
CASRLAGAETQYF
TGTGCCAGCAGGCTAGCGGGAGCAGAGACCCAGTACTTC
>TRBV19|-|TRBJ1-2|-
CASSPIKGDYGYTF
TGTGCCAGTAGTCCTATCAAAGGGGACTATGGCTACACCTTC
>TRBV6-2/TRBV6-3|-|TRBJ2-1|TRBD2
CASSYLRTSGRPYEQFF
TGTGCCAGCAGTTACCTTAGGACTAGCGGGAGACCATATGAGCAGTTCTTC
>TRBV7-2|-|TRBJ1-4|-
CASSQAGFSNEKLFF
TGTGCCAGCAGCCAAGCGGGGTTTTCTAATGAAAAACTGTTTTTT
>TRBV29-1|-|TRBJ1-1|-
CSVDDSVNTEAFF
TGCAGCGTTGACGACAGCGTTAACACTGAAGCTTTCTTT
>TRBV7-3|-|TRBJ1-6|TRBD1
CASSRDRGGNSPLHF
TGTGCCAGCAGCAGAGACAGGGGGGGAAATTCACCCCTCCACTTT
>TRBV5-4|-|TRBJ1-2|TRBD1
CASTVTSGQGRKTF
TGTGCCAGCACTGTGACATCGGGACAGGGGCGTAAGACCTTC
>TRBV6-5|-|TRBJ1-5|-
CASRPGRGSQPQHF
TGTGCCAGCAGGCCAGGGCGAGGGAGTCAGCCCCAGCATTTT
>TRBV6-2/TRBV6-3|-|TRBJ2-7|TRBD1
CASSYSDRVSGEQYF
TGTGCCAGCAGTTACTCGGACAGGGTGTCGGGAGAGCAGTACTTC
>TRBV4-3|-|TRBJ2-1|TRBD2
CASSQDGGSGSSYNEQFF
TGCGCCAGCAGCCAAGATGGGGGTAGCGGGAGCTCCTACAATGAGCAGTTCTTC
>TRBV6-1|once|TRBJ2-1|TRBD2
CASSPYGTSGEGQFF
TGTGCCAGCAGTCCCTACGGGACTAGTGGAGAGGGGCAGTTCTTC
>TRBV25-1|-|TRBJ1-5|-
CASSGYRTPNQPQHF
TGTGCCAGCAGTGGCTACAGGACGCCGAATCAGCCCCAGCATTTT
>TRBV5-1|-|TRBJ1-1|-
CASSFGLDTEAFF
TGCGCCAGCAGCTTCGGGTTGGACACTGAAGCTTTCTTT
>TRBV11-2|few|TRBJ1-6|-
CASSPSWGEGNSPLHF
TGTGCCAGCAGCCCCTCATGGGGCGAGGGTAATTCACCCCTCCACTTT
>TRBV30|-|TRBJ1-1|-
CAWRQNTEAFF
TGTGCCTGGAGGCAGAACACTGAAGCTTTCTTT
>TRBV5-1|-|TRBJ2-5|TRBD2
CASAKLAVQQETQYF
TGCGCCAGCGCCAAACTAGCGGTTCAGCAAGAGACCCAGTACTTC
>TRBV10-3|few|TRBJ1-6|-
CAISESRAGSPLHF
TGTGCCATCAGTGAATCCAGGGCGGGTTCACCCCTCCACTTT
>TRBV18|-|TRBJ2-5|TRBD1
CASSPRGQQETQYF
TGTGCCAGCTCACCCAGGGGACAGCAAGAGACCCAGTACTTC
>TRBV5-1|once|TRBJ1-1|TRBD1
CASSLYRQGANTEAFF
TGCGCCAGCAGCTTGTATCGACAGGGGGCGAACACTGAAGCTTTCTTT
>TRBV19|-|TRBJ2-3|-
CASSIVGRTDTQYF
TGTGCCAGTAGTATAGTTGGTAGGACAGATACGCAGTATTTT
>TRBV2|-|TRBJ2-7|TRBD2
CASSEPTSGRAFSSYEQYF
TGTGCCAGCAGTGAACCCACTAGCGGGAGGGCTTTTAGCTCCTACGAGCAGTACTTC
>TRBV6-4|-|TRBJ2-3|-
CASSESVGGTDTQYF
TGTGCCAGCAGTGAGTCGGTGGGAGGCACAGATACGCAGTATTTT
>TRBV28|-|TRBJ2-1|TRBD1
CASSLPTGFEQFF
TGTGCCAGCAGTCTACCGACAGGGTTTGAGCAGTTCTTC
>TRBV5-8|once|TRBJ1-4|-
CASRVRDATNEKLFF
TGTGCCAGCAGAGTTCGAGATGCAACTAATGAAAAACTGTTTTTT
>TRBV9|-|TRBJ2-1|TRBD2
CASTPGLAGGYNEQFF
TGTGCCAGCACCCCGGGACTAGCGGGAGGCTACAATGAGCAGTTCTTC
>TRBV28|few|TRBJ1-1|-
CASSSLRTAVLNTEAFF
TGTGCCAGCAGCTCGCTCCGGACAGCAGTCTTAAACACTGAAGCTTTCTTT
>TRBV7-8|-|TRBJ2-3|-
CASSLVEKIGPDTQYF
TGTGCCAGCAGCTTAGTAGAAAAAATCGGGCCAGATACGCAGTATTTT
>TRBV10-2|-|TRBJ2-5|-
CASRLAETQYF
TGCGCCAGCAGACTTGCCGAGACCCAGTACTTC
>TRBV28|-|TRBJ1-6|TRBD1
CASRDRADNSPLHF
TGTGCCAGCAGGGACAGGGCGGATAATTCACCCCTCCACTTT
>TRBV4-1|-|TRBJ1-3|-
CASSQDGGSGNTIYF
TGCGCCAGCAGCCAAGACGGTGGCTCTGGAAACACCATATATTTT
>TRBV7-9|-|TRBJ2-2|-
CASSPGRESAGELFF
TGTGCCAGCAGCCCGGGTCGGGAGTCGGCCGGGGAGCTGTTTTTT
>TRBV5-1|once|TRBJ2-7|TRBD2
CASSFLAGGLYNEQYF
TGCGCCAGCAGCTTCCTAGCGGGAGGGCTTTACAACGAGCAGTACTTC
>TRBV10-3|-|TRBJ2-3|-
CAIKGGAGYAGTDTQYF
TGTGCCATCAAGGGGGGAGCGGGATATGCGGGCACAGATACGCAGTATTTT
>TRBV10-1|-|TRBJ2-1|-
CASSGPGSYNEQFF
TGCGCCAGCAGTGGGCCAGGCTCTTACAATGAGCAGTTCTTC
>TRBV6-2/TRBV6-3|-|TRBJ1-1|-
CASSYAGENTEAFF
TGTGCCAGCAGTTACGCGGGGGAGAACACTGAAGCTTTCTTT
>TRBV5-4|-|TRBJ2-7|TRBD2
CASSLAGTSGPYEQYF
TGTGCCAGCAGCTTGGCCGGGACTAGCGGACCCTACGAGCAGTACTTC
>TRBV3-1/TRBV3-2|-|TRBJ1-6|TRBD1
CASSQRDRESPLHF
TGTGCCAGCAGCCAGCGGGACAGGGAATCACCCCTCCACTTT
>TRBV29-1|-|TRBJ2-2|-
CSVDSANTGELFF
TGCAGCGTTGATTCAGCGAACACCGGGGAGCTGTTTTTT
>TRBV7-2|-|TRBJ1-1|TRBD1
CASSLASTGGAFF
TGTGCCAGCAGCTTAGCTTCGACAGGGGGTGCTTTCTTT
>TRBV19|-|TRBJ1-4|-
CASSIAREFNEKLFF
TGTGCCAGTAGTATCGCCAGGGAGTTCAATGAAAAACTGTTTTTT
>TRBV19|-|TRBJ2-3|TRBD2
CASSGTSGIALGADTQYF
TGTGCCAGTAGTGGGACTAGCGGGATAGCCCTTGGGGCAGATACGCAGTATTTT
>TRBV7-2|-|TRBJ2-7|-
CASSLERQSSYEQYF
TGTGCCAGCAGCTTAGAGAGACAGAGCTCCTACGAGCAGTACTTC
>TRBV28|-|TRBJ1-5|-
CASSSPRLGARPQHF
TGTGCCAGCAGTTCGCCCCGCCTGGGCGCGCGTCCCCAGCATTTT
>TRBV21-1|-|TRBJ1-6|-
CATTRGGTYNSPLHF
TGTGCCACCACGCGGGGGGGGACCTATAATTCACCCCTCCACTTT
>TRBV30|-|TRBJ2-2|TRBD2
CAWETGLASTGELFF
TGTGCCTGGGAAACGGGACTAGCGAGCACCGGGGAGCTGTTTTTT
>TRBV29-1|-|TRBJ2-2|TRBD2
CSVFIAGGNTGELFF
TGCAGCGTTTTTATAGCGGGAGGGAACACCGGGGAGCTGTTTTTT